A single sample is the source of the 16 T cell receptor beta chains below, sequenced in a study of blood T cell repertoires in COVID-19 (dated by TCRdb to 2018 to 2020). Receptor libraries were prepared by the immunoSEQ multiplex PCR assay. The table comes from immuneACCESS by way of TCRdb, which keeps in-frame sequences with V and J called. Part of the clones is missing from these tables; in studies checked, under half for an unresolved V gene and the rest for unknown reasons. This sample holds 250,000 to 300,000 clones; 85% to 90% were observed only once. About 1% of the sample belongs to the ten largest clones. The specimen sequenced was peripheral blood. The source of these receptors is a woman aged 35 to 49 who had recovered from COVID-19.

The count of this clone is one. The genes are TRBV5-4 and TRBJ1-5; TRBD1 might be the D (6 bases). Germline values: CDR1 SGHNT, CDR2 YYREEE (reference sequence). The V end was cut by 4 bases, the J end by 8 bases, with 19 bases between. The CDR3 extends over 15 amino acids. The CDR3 loop reads CASSQGGGPVEPQHF. CDR3 coding DNA: TGTGCCAGCAGCCAAGGGGGGGGGCCCGTGGAGCCCCAGCATTTT.

This clone was recorded once. The chain links TRBV15 to TRBJ1-2; TRBD1 aligns across 9 bases. J was trimmed by 6 bases and V by 1 base; bases with no gene match: 12. The CDR3 length is 17 residues. Germline CDR1 LNHNV, CDR2 YYDKDF (reference sequence). The CDR3 spells CATSRGGGQGQGHGYTF. The CDR3 DNA follows: TGTGCCACCAGCAGAGGAGGGGGACAGGGCCAGGGGCATGGCTACACCTTC.

This clone was seen a few times. The DNA of the CDR3 is TGTGCCAGCACCCCCAGGACTTTGAACACCGGGGAGCTGTTTTTT. Translated, it gives CASTPRTLNTGELFF. The J gene is TRBJ2-2, the V gene TRBV13; D may be TRBD2 (5 bases). The V end lost 7 bases, the J end lost 1 base, and 13 bases lay between the germline ends. This CDR3 contains 15 residues. CDR1 and CDR2 from the germline V gene are PRHDT and FYEKMQ (reference sequence).

The J gene is TRBJ2-7, the V gene TRBV7-3, with 8 bases that match TRBD2. V trimming: 1 base; J trimming: 6 bases; junction bases outside the gene matches: 2. The CDR3 totals 13 residues. Looked up from germline, CDR1 is SGHTA and CDR2 is FQGTGA. The CDR3, as DNA: TGTGCCAGCAGCTTAATCGGGGGGGCCGAGCAGTACTTC. As protein: CASSLIGGAEQYF.

About this clone itself: The junction shows a germline mismatch at one end, possibly a read error. The chain employs TRBV7-7 and TRBJ2-3, with D tentatively TRBD2 (5 bases). CDR3 length equals 13 residues. The germline V gene encodes CDR1 SSHAT and CDR2 FNYEAQ (reference sequence). CDR3 sequence reads: CASSSGGGDTQYF. Here the CDR3 DNA reads TGTGCTAGCAGCTCCGGCGGAGGTGATACGCAGTATTTT.

The chain combines TRBV6-6 with TRBJ2-5; possible D gene TRBD2, 5 bases. V lost 8 bases to trimming and J lost 2 bases, with 12 bases between them. Looked up from germline, CDR1 is MNHNY and CDR2 is SVGAGI (reference sequence). The CDR3 length is 13 residues. CDR3 in amino acids: CASGLRTQETQYF. Written as DNA, the CDR3 is TGTGCCAGCGGCCTGCGGACTCAAGAGACCCAGTACTTC.

The J gene is TRBJ2-2, the V gene TRBV11-2, with a tentative D call TRBD1 (5 bases). V was clipped by 0 bases and J by 4 bases, with 24 bases between them. This CDR3 has 20 residues. The germline CDR1 and CDR2 sequences are SGHAT and FQNNGV. The CDR3 nucleotides read TGTGCCAGCAGCTTAGAAAGATCACAGGCGGTGAGGATGGTCACCGGGGAGCTGTTTTTT. Translating it yields CASSLERSQAVRMVTGELFF.

Comment on this clone: This CDR3 is also generated by other DNA sequences in the sample. The rearrangement uses TRBV19 and TRBJ2-6; D is uncertain. Looked up from germline, CDR1 is LNHDA and CDR2 is SQIVND (reference sequence). Trimming cost V 1 base and J 0 bases, with 7 bases left between them. This CDR3 contains 16 residues. CDR3 coding DNA: TGTGCCAGTAGTATAGCCGGTGGCTCTGGGGCCAACGTCCTGACTTTC. The encoded protein is CASSIAGGSGANVLTF.

The chain has TRBV6-1 and TRBJ1-2; 9 nucleotides agree with TRBD1. With V trimmed by 1 base and J by 4 bases, 1 base remained unmatched. CDR1 and CDR2 (germline): MNHNS, SASEGT. This CDR3 has 14 residues. The CDR3 DNA follows: TGTGCCAGCAGTGAAGGGGACAGGGCCTATGGCTACACCTTC. Amino acids: CASSEGDRAYGYTF.

The J gene is TRBJ2-7, the V gene TRBV18, with D possibly being TRBD2 (7 bases). Germline CDR1 KGHSH, CDR2 LQKENI. The CDR3 spans 16 residues. Trimming cost V 3 bases and J 2 bases, with 17 bases left between them. The CDR3 DNA reads as TGTGCCAGCTCACCCCCGGCGGGGGCACTCCCCTACGAGCAGTACTTC. Its translation is CASSPPAGALPYEQYF.

This clone showed up just a few times. The chain joins TRBV3-1 (or the pseudogene TRBV3-2) to TRBJ1-5; no clear D. CDR1 LGHDT and CDR2 YNNKEL come from the germline V gene (reference sequence). Deletions cut 0 bases from V and 2 bases from J, with 11 bases between. The CDR3 is made up of 16 amino acids. CDR3 sequence: CASSQEPGVGNQPQHF. Written as DNA, the CDR3 is TGTGCCAGCAGCCAAGAGCCCGGGGTTGGCAATCAGCCCCAGCATTTT.

This sequence joins TRBV5-4 and TRBJ2-1; the match to TRBD2 covers 12 bases. V shed 4 bases and J 5 bases; nucleotides not matched to a gene: 10. Germline V CDR1 and CDR2: SGHNT, YYREEE (reference sequence). This CDR3 spans 17 amino acids. CDR3 sequence (DNA): TGTGCCAGCAGCCGCGGGACTAGCGGGCCCCTCCACAATGAGCAGTTCTTC. Translation: CASSRGTSGPLHNEQFF.

This clone showed up just a few times. The chain uses TRBV6-4 and TRBJ2-2; perhaps TRBD2 as D (6 bases). Trimming cost V 3 bases and J 1 base, with 9 bases left between them. This CDR3 contains 15 residues. Per the germline V gene, CDR1 is MRHNA and CDR2 is SNTAGT. The CDR3: CASSEEGGNTGELFF. Here the CDR3 DNA reads TGTGCCAGCAGTGAAGAGGGAGGGAACACCGGGGAGCTGTTTTTT.

The chain combines TRBV13 with TRBJ2-7; unclear D gene. This CDR3 is 14 amino acids long. Germline V gene data show CDR1 as PRHDT and CDR2 as FYEKMQ (reference sequence). V lost 5 bases and J 7 bases, leaving 18 bases between the germline ends. The CDR3 DNA reads as TGTGCCAGCAGCCCACCGCGGCCCCCTCGGGAGCAGTACTTC. It translates to CASSPPRPPREQYF.

The V and J genes are TRBV4-3 and TRBJ2-1; TRBD2 matches 8 bases. The V segment lost 2 bases and the J segment 10 bases; nucleotides outside the gene matches: 4. This CDR3 comprises 13 residues. Germline values: CDR1 LGHNA, CDR2 YSLEER. CDR3 residues: CASSQSVAGEQFF. CDR3 nucleotides: TGCGCCAGCAGCCAATCCGTAGCGGGGGAGCAGTTCTTC.

CDR3 coding DNA: TGTGCCAGCAGCCCTGGGGGGGGAAACACCGGGGAGCTGTTTTTT. Its protein product is CASSPGGGNTGELFF. This chain links TRBV7-3 with TRBJ2-2, with 7 bases lining up with TRBD2. Germline values: CDR1 SGHTA, CDR2 FQGTGA. With V trimmed by 5 bases and J by 2 bases, 5 bases remained unmatched. The CDR3 has 15 amino acids.